The 19 T cell receptor beta chains reported below all come from one sample, sequenced in a study of cytomegalovirus exposure and HLA in healthy donors. The study ran its PCR with 60 Vbeta and 13 Jbeta primers. TCRdb's table, derived via immunoSEQ multiplex PCR, lists solely in-frame clones and lacks some. The sample holds about 180,000 clones, roughly 79% seen once. Sequenced sample: PBMCs. The source is a woman between 18 and 30 years old in good health and CMV-seropositive.

Points on this clone: A single base separates this from a much larger clone, so it may be a read error. The V call is TRBV6-4, the J call TRBJ2-5, with 13 nucleotides matching TRBD2. The length of the CDR3 is 15 residues. Germline values: CDR1 MRHNA, CDR2 SNTAGT. Trimming at V came to 3 bases and at J to 2 bases, leaving 0 bases not matched to a gene. Written as DNA, the CDR3 is TGTGCCAGCAGTGAACTAGCGGGGGGGCAAGAGACCCAGTACTTC. This encodes CASSELAGGQETQYF.

This sequence joins TRBV30 and TRBJ2-1, with D maybe TRBD2 (5 bases). Germline V gives CDR1 GTSNPN, CDR2 SVGIG (reference sequence). Trimming left V 2 bases short and J 6 bases short, with 14 bases between. CDR3 length equals 14 residues. The CDR3 protein is CAWSPGLEGNEQFF. In DNA, the CDR3 is TGTGCCTGGAGTCCTGGTCTAGAGGGCAATGAGCAGTTCTTC.

The chain employs TRBV4-3 and TRBJ2-1; perhaps TRBD1 as D (5 bases). CDR3 length equals 16 residues. Germline V gene lookup returns CDR1 LGHNA and CDR2 YSLEER. Trimming shortened V by 1 base and J by 9 bases, and 19 bases separated the two germline ends. The CDR3 nucleotides are TGCGCCAGCAGCCAAGTTGGGTCCAGGGCGAATGGTGAGCAGTTCTTC. Protein: CASSQVGSRANGEQFF.

This chain uses TRBV10-1 with TRBJ2-7; weak D call: TRBD1 (5 bases). The CDR3 consists of 14 residues. The germline CDR1 and CDR2 sequences are WNHNN and SYGVQD (reference sequence). With 3 bases removed from V and 5 bases from J, the gap between germline ends came to 14 bases. The CDR3 bases are TGCGCCAGCAGTGATACGGCAGGGTTCAACGAGCAGTACTTC. Its protein product is CASSDTAGFNEQYF.

V usage is TRBV5-4 and J usage is TRBJ1-1; TRBD1 aligns across 8 bases. Looked up from germline, CDR1 is SGHNT and CDR2 is YYREEE (reference sequence). This CDR3 is 12 amino acids long. J lost 6 bases, V lost 5 bases, and 3 bases had no gene match. The CDR3: CASRSQGAEAFF. The CDR3 nucleotides read TGTGCCAGCAGGTCACAGGGGGCTGAAGCTTTCTTT.

V usage is TRBV4-2 and J usage is TRBJ1-1; D gene uncertain. The germline V and J ends were trimmed by 4 bases and 1 base, with 10 bases remaining between them. Germline loops: CDR1 LGHNA, CDR2 YNFKEQ. The CDR3 is made up of 14 amino acids. The DNA for the CDR3 is TGTGCCAGCAGCCTCTATAACCGGAACACTGAAGCTTTCTTT. Translated, it gives CASSLYNRNTEAFF.

This clone showed up just a few times. The gene calls are TRBV7-9 and TRBJ2-7; D remains unclear. From germline, CDR1 is SEHNR and CDR2 FQNEAQ (reference sequence). V was clipped by 4 bases and J by 2 bases, with 3 bases between them. The length of the CDR3 is 11 residues. The CDR3 loop is CASSSTYEQYF. The CDR3 nucleotides are TGTGCCAGCAGCTCCACCTACGAGCAGTACTTC. The full variable domain, with the rest looked up from reference TRBV7-9 and TRBJ2-7, is DTGVSQNPRHKITKRGQNVTFRCDPISEHNRLYWYRQTLGQGPEFLTYFQNEAQLEKSRLLSDRFSAERPKGSFSTLEIQRTEQGDSAMYLCASSSTYEQYFGPGTRLTVT.

The J gene is TRBJ2-5, the V gene TRBV4-3, with a tentative D call TRBD1 (6 bases). Trimming left V 1 base short and J 3 bases short, with 15 bases between. CDR1 is LGHNA and CDR2 is YSLEER in the germline V gene. CDR3 length: 16 residues. The CDR3 sequence is CASSQGSSDRKETQYF. CDR3 bases: TGCGCCAGCAGCCAAGGTAGTTCCGACAGGAAAGAGACCCAGTACTTC.

In this sample, this clone is medium-sized (0.01 to 0.1%). This rearrangement joins TRBV6-4 to TRBJ2-1, with TRBD1 matching 10 bases. The germline gives CDR1 MRHNA, CDR2 SNTAGT. V lost 2 bases and J lost 6; bases outside the gene matches: 1. The CDR3 covers 14 residues. Here the CDR3 DNA reads TGTGCCAGCAGTGACCGGACAGGGGGCAATGAGCAGTTCTTC. Its protein is CASSDRTGGNEQFF.

This clone was seen more than once but under ten times. The chain employs TRBV5-1 and TRBJ2-7, with D tentatively TRBD1 (6 bases). Germline V gene data show CDR1 as SGHRS and CDR2 as YFSETQ. This CDR3 is 14 amino acids long. V was shortened by 0 bases and J by 5 bases, with 12 bases between the two germline ends. The CDR3: CASSLAGEIHEQYF. For the CDR3, the DNA is TGCGCCAGCAGCTTGGCAGGGGAGATCCACGAGCAGTACTTC.

This clone was counted between two and nine times. The chain carries TRBV7-8 and TRBJ1-2; possible D gene TRBD1, 5 bases. V dropped 1 base and J dropped 4 bases, with 13 bases sitting between them. CDR3 length: 15 residues. Germline CDR1 reads SGHVS; CDR2 reads FQNEAQ. CDR3 coding DNA: TGTGCCAGCAGCTTAGAGGATTGGGGCTTCTATGGCTACACCTTC. Amino acid sequence: CASSLEDWGFYGYTF.

The genes are TRBV5-1 and TRBJ2-1, with D maybe TRBD2 (6 bases). Trimming cost V 4 bases and J 7 bases, with 15 bases left between them. Germline assignment: CDR1 SGHRS and CDR2 YFSETQ. The CDR3 length is 14 residues. CDR3 bases: TGCGCCAGCAGCGGCGATAATGCGGGGAATGAGCAGTTCTTC. Its translation is CASSGDNAGNEQFF.

The chain has TRBV11-2 and TRBJ2-7, with TRBD1 matching over 8 bases. V shed 5 bases and J 0 bases; nucleotides not matched to a gene: 6. The CDR3 is made up of 15 amino acids. Germline CDR1 is SGHAT and CDR2 is FQNNGV. In DNA form, the CDR3 reads TGTGCCAGCAGCGTGGACAGGGAAAACTCCTACGAGCAGTACTTC. Amino acids: CASSVDRENSYEQYF.

This rearrangement joins TRBV7-3 to TRBJ1-1; D perhaps matches TRBD1 (5 bases). The CDR3 totals 13 residues. The germline V gene has CDR1 SGHTA and CDR2 FQGTGA. The germline V and J ends were trimmed by 2 bases and 7 bases, with 11 bases remaining between them. The CDR3 protein is CASSLDGGLEAFF. Written as DNA, the CDR3 is TGTGCCAGCAGCTTAGATGGGGGACTTGAAGCTTTCTTT.

Regarding this clone: Other DNA sequences within the sample encode an identical CDR3. This chain joins TRBV5-6 and TRBJ1-5; tentatively, D is TRBD1 (5 bases). V lost 0 bases and J 6 bases, leaving 16 bases between the germline ends. Germline V gives CDR1 SGHDT, CDR2 YYEEEE. The CDR3 has 16 residues. The CDR3 reads CASSLGPQGARQPQHF. The CDR3 DNA follows: TGTGCCAGCAGCTTGGGTCCCCAGGGCGCTCGTCAGCCCCAGCATTTT.

The chain joins TRBV7-2 to TRBJ2-7; 9 nucleotides line up with TRBD2. This CDR3 contains 15 residues. Germline V gene lookup returns CDR1 SGHTA and CDR2 FQGNSA. V shed 7 bases, J shed 2 bases, and the junction held 9 bases outside the gene matches. This CDR3 is CASNRIAGETYEQYF. Here the CDR3 DNA reads TGTGCCAGCAACCGGATAGCGGGGGAGACCTACGAGCAGTACTTC.

This clone was detected once. This sequence joins TRBV4-2 and TRBJ2-5, with 9 bases aligning to TRBD2. Germline V CDR1 and CDR2: LGHNA, YNFKEQ. V shed 0 bases and J 5 bases; nucleotides not matched to a gene: 13. There are 18 residues in the CDR3. For the CDR3, the DNA is TGTGCCAGCAGCCAAGATGGGTCGCGGCTAGCGGGGATCGAGACCCAGTACTTC. Amino acids: CASSQDGSRLAGIETQYF.

In nucleotides, the CDR3 is TGCGCCAGCAGCTTTCGGGCGGGGAATGAAAAACTGTTTTTT. It codes for CASSFRAGNEKLFF. J is TRBJ1-4 and V is TRBV5-1; D unresolved. Deletions cut 2 bases from V and 5 bases from J, with 10 bases between. The CDR3 extends over 14 amino acids. CDR1 and CDR2 from the germline V gene are SGHRS and YFSETQ.

The chain links TRBV9 to TRBJ2-5; no clear D. CDR3 length: 14 amino acids. The germline V gene encodes CDR1 SGDLS and CDR2 YYNGEE. The germline V and J ends were trimmed by 0 bases and 3 bases, with 9 bases remaining between them. CDR3 sequence: CASSVAEHEETQYF. The CDR3 DNA reads TGTGCCAGCAGCGTAGCTGAGCATGAAGAGACCCAGTACTTC.